This TCR beta chain is from a study of identical twins. General observations from the study: Model-predicted out-of-frame TCR alpha sharing fell below observed values in monozygotic twins. Twin pairs had excess sharing that was weaker in beta out-of-frame sequences.

Germline assignment: CDR1 SGHTA and CDR2 FQGTGA. The CDR3 has 18 amino acids. V was pared by 5 bases and J by 1 base, with 10 bases of the junction left unmatched. This clonotype was seen at least ten times. Its matching antigen is unknown. Template switching (which added a universal primer site) was used, and cDNA carried unique molecular identifiers. TCRdb recomputed calls from the 5' RACE reads with MiXCR, one row per CDR3 protein. In the table there are around 680,000 distinct CDR3 sequences, 8% to 9% of which are singletons. The sample was also reused in another study, on yellow fever vaccine responses in identical twins.

The chain uses TRBV7-3 and TRBJ2-1; 11 positions agree with TRBD1. The sample consisted of PBMCs. The clonotype comes from a woman younger than 30 in good health. The DNA for the CDR3 is TGTGCCAGCAGCCTTCTGCCGGGACAGGGGGAGTCCTACAATGAGCAGTTCTTC. Translated, it gives CASSLLPGQGESYNEQFF.